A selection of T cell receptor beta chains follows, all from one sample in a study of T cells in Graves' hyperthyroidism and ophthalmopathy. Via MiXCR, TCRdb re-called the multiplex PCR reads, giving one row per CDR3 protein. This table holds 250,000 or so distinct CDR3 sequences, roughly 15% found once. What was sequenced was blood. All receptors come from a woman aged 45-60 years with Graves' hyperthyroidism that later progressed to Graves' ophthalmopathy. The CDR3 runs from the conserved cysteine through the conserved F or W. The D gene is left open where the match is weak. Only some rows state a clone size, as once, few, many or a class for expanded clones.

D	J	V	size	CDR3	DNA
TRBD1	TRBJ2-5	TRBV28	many	CASSAGTGVRETQYF	TGTGCCAGCAGCGCCGGGACAGGGGTTAGAGAGACCCAGTACTTC
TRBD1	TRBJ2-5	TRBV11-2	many	CASSPTRTGGMETQYF	TGTGCCAGCAGCCCGACTCGGACAGGGGGCATGGAGACCCAGTACTTC
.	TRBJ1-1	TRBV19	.	CASSIGGGGTEAFF	TGTGCCAGTAGTATAGGGGGAGGAGGGACCGAAGCTTTCTTT
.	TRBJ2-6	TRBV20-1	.	CSARVADYSGANVLTF	TGCAGTGCTAGAGTGGCAGACTACTCTGGGGCCAACGTCCTGACTTTC
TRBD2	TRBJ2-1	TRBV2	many	CASSASGNPGDEQFF	TGTGCCAGCAGTGCTAGCGGGAACCCCGGAGATGAGCAGTTCTTC
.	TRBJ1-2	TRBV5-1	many	CASSLGQDGGYTF	TGCGCCAGCAGCTTGGGACAGGATGGGGGCTACACCTTC
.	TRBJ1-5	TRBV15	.	CTTSFAEEGSQPQHF	TGTACCACCAGCTTTGCCGAAGAGGGAAGTCAGCCCCAGCATTTT
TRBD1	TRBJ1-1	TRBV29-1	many	CSVADRATEAFF	TGCAGCGTAGCCGACAGGGCCACTGAAGCTTTCTTT
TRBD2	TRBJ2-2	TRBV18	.	CASSQTSYNTGELFF	TGTGCCAGCTCCCAGACTAGCTATAACACCGGGGAGCTGTTTTTT
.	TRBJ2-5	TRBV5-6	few	CASSQPGEPQETQYF	TGTGCCAGCTCCCAACCGGGTGAGCCCCAAGAGACCCAGTACTTC
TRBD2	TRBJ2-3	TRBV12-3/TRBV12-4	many	CASRRGLPTDTQYF	TGTGCCTCAAGAAGGGGACTACCCACAGATACGCAGTATTTT
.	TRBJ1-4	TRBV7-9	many	CASSGLGSDEKLFF	TGTGCCAGCAGCGGCCTGGGGTCGGATGAAAAACTGTTTTTT
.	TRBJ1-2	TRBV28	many	CASTNPAAVYGYTF	TGTGCCAGCACGAACCCGGCAGCCGTCTATGGCTACACCTTC
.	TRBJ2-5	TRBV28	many	CASSPWGGRETQYF	TGTGCCAGCAGTCCATGGGGGGGGCGAGAGACCCAGTACTTC
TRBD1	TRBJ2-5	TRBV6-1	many	CASRRGQGETQYF	TGTGCCAGCAGAAGGGGACAGGGTGAGACCCAGTACTTC
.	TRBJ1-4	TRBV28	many	CASTFDSVKEKLFF	TGTGCCAGCACCTTTGACAGCGTGAAAGAAAAACTGTTTTTT
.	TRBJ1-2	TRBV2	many	CASSDMGVDGYTF	TGTGCCAGCAGTGATATGGGGGTGGATGGCTACACCTTC
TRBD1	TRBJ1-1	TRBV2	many	CASSERTGGWTEAFF	TGTGCCAGCAGTGAACGAACAGGGGGCTGGACTGAAGCTTTCTTT
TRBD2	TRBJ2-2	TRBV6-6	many	CASSYGLAGHTGELFF	TGTGCCAGCAGTTACGGACTAGCGGGACACACCGGGGAGCTGTTTTTT
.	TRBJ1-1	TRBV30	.	CAGLQGLLSGAFF	TGTGCCGGACTTCAGGGGCTTCTATCAGGGGCTTTCTTT
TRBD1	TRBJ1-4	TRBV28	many	CASTNRGLREKLFF	TGTGCCAGCACCAACAGGGGGCTTAGGGAAAAACTGTTTTTT
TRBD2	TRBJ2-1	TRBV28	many	CASGLAGGGRNEQFF	TGTGCCAGTGGACTAGCGGGAGGAGGTAGGAATGAGCAGTTCTTC
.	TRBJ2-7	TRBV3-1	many	CASSQAGPEYEQYF	TGTGCCAGCAGCCAAGCAGGGCCCGAATACGAGCAGTACTTC
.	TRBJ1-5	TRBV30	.	CAWSSRVGNQPQHF	TGTGCCTGGAGTTCCAGGGTTGGCAATCAGCCCCAGCATTTT
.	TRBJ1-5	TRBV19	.	CASSILGAYSNQPQHF	TGTGCCAGTAGTATTCTAGGGGCCTATAGCAATCAGCCCCAGCATTTT
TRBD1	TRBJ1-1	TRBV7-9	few	CASSLGVDRGSSGFF	TGTGCCAGCAGCTTAGGAGTCGACAGGGGGAGCTCGGGCTTCTTT
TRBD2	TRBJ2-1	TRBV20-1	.	CSARDTAGRTSGEGSYNEQFF	TGCAGTGCTAGAGATACCGCGGGACGGACTAGCGGGGAGGGCTCCTACAATGAGCAGTTCTTC
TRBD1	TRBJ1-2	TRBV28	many	CASSVYGLQGYYGYTF	TGTGCCAGCAGCGTATACGGGCTACAGGGGTACTATGGCTACACCTTC
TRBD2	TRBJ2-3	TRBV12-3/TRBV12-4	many	CASSPTSGIDTQYF	TGTGCCAGCAGTCCGACTAGCGGGATTGATACGCAGTATTTT
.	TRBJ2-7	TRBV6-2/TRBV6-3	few	CASSVILSGLYEQYF	TGTGCCAGCAGTGTAATCCTTTCAGGGTTATACGAGCAGTACTTC
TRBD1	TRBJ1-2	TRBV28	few	CASRTGYDGYTF	TGTGCCAGCCGGACAGGGTATGATGGCTACACCTTC
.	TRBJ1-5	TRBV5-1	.	CASSLGGILRSANQPQHF	TGTGCCAGCAGCCTAGGTGGTATTTTAAGGTCAGCTAATCAGCCCCAGCATTTT
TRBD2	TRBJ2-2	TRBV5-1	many	CASRPRLAGGSTGELFF	TGCGCCAGCCGCCCGAGACTAGCGGGAGGGAGCACCGGGGAGCTGTTTTTT
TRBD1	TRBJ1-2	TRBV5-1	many	CASTGTGWDYGYTF	TGCGCCAGCACAGGGACAGGATGGGACTATGGCTACACCTTC
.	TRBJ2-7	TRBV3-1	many	CASSQGLGIHF	TGTGCCAGCAGCCAAGGACTAGGAATCCACTTC
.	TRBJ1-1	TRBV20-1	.	CSALLRNTEAFF	TGCAGTGCTTTACTGAGGAACACTGAAGCTTTCTTT
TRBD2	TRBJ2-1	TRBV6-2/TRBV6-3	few	CASSYSSSVTSVYNEQFF	TGTGCCAGCAGTTACTCGAGTTCTGTGACTAGCGTATACAATGAGCAGTTCTTC
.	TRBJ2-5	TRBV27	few	CASSSLRSKETQYF	TGTGCCAGCAGCTCCCTACGCTCGAAAGAGACCCAGTACTTC
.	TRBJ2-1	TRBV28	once	CASSLAPGRTYNEQFF	TGTGCCAGCAGCTTAGCCCCTGGGAGGACCTACAATGAGCAGTTCTTC
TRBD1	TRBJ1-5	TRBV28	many	CASSFPATGRVRQPQHF	TGTGCCAGCAGTTTCCCCGCGACAGGGAGGGTGCGGCAGCCCCAGCATTTT
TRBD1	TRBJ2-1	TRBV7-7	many	CASSLGQGAYEQFF	TGTGCTAGCAGCCTAGGACAGGGGGCGTATGAGCAGTTCTTC
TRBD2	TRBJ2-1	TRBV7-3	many	CASSPGLAGPEQFF	TGTGCCAGCAGCCCGGGACTAGCGGGACCCGAGCAGTTCTTC
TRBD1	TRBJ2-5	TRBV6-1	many	CASSARTGGGETQYF	TGTGCCAGCAGTGCACGGACAGGGGGTGGAGAGACCCAGTACTTC